This TCR beta chain was captured by sequencing in a study of CD8 T cells in ankylosing spondylitis. Study findings and constraints: Blood from ankylosing spondylitis patients appeared to carry a characteristic eight-variant TCR beta motif.

TCRdb reanalysed the 5' RACE reads using MiXCR and keeps one entry per CDR3 protein. The sample records about 160,000 distinct CDR3 sequences, approximately 20% being singletons. Germline V CDR1 and CDR2: MNHEY, SMNVEV (reference sequence). The CDR3 consists of 13 residues. J was trimmed by 3 bases and V by 9 bases; bases with no gene match: 8. In its sample, this clonotype was seen many times. Its antigen is currently unknown. This receptor was obtained from a male donor with ankylosing spondylitis or in good health (not recorded which). Sequences were obtained from blood, either unsorted or a sorted T cell fraction (not recorded which). The J gene is TRBJ2-7, the V gene TRBV27; 7 bases align to TRBD2. The CDR3 region is CASRGGSLYEQYF. The CDR3 nucleotides read TGTGCCAGTAGGGGCGGGAGCCTCTACGAGCAGTACTTC.